This T cell receptor beta chain was recorded in a study of OX40 agonist ivuxolimab in advanced cancers. Study as a whole: With a range of roughly 20 to 80, age averaged 60 years, and about 82% were male.

Clones were read by immunoSEQ multiplex PCR, and TCRdb kept only the in-frame ones, dropping some. Of 52,000 or so clones listed, 80% to 85% are singletons. Study-wide points: Partly responding patients at 0.1-3.0 mg/kg showed some of the smallest clonal expansion. At 0.1 to 3.0 mg/kg, clonal expansion of CD4+ and CD8+ blood T cells had occurred by week 6.

About this clone: Its antigen is not known.

The CDR3 loop spans 15 amino acids. CDR1 and CDR2 (germline): MDHEN, SYDVKM. J gave up 7 bases and V 6 bases, and 7 bases lay outside the gene matches. The clonotype originates from an adult with an advanced solid tumor such as melanoma, head and neck, liver or kidney cancer. V gene TRBV28 combines with J gene TRBJ1-6; 9 bases fit TRBD1. The specimen comprised CD4+ or CD8+ T cells sorted from blood, sampled in a trial of the OX40 agonist ivuxolimab. CDR3 sequence: CASRPGDRDNSPLHF. CDR3 coding DNA: TGTGCCAGCAGACCGGGGGACAGGGACAATTCACCCCTCCACTTT.